This TCR beta chain derives from a study of shared clonotypes between healthy human individuals. General study points: Naive subsets tended to show greater estimated richness than memory subsets.

In regard to this clone: Its antigen is still unknown. Possible read error: a much larger clone is one base away.

When replicate PCRs were run on sorted subsets, they used around 200 ng DNA, about 30,000 T cell genomes. Original methodology: As immunoSEQ supplied junction-only sequences (without quality scores), filtering differed. The table came from immunoSEQ multiplex PCR; TCRdb's copy has only in-frame clones and leaves some out. Clone size and V and J calls were adopted from that table, with D and trimming inferred from the DNA. In the table there are 950,000 to 1,100,000 clones, approximately 72% of which are singletons. Trimming shortened V by 8 bases and J by 2 bases, and 6 bases separated the two germline ends. The CDR3 loop spans 11 amino acids. Germline V gives CDR1 SNHLY, CDR2 FYNNEI.

This chain uses TRBV2 with TRBJ1-1; unclear D gene. Sequenced: memory CD4+ T cells sorted from blood. The subset here: CD45RA-negative fraction. The receptor was isolated from a man younger than 35 in good health. For the CDR3, the DNA is TGTGCCAGCGGCTTTAACACTGAAGCTTTCTTT. This sequence encodes CASGFNTEAFF.